This T cell receptor beta chain was recorded in a study of response to subunit inactivated influenza vaccine. V was cut by 0 bases and J by 5 bases, with 16 bases left in between. The CDR3 runs 16 residues. Looked up from germline, CDR1 is LGHNA and CDR2 is YNFKEQ. In its sample, this clonotype was seen a few times. Its antigen is unknown. Broader study findings: The authors suggested that few new T cells are recruited per seasonal influenza vaccination.

TCRdb recomputed calls from the RT-PCR reads with MiXCR, one row per CDR3 protein. The sample has some 800,000 distinct CDR3 sequences, about 20% seen once. This specimen was PBMCs from blood, taken 5 days after vaccination. The TCR comes from a man aged 45-65 years who received an inactivated influenza vaccine. The genes are TRBV4-2 and TRBJ1-1; D may be TRBD1 (6 bases). In DNA form, the CDR3 reads TGTGCCAGCAGCCAAGATAAAACAGGGCCTAGGACTGAAGCTTTCTTT. It codes for CASSQDKTGPRTEAFF.